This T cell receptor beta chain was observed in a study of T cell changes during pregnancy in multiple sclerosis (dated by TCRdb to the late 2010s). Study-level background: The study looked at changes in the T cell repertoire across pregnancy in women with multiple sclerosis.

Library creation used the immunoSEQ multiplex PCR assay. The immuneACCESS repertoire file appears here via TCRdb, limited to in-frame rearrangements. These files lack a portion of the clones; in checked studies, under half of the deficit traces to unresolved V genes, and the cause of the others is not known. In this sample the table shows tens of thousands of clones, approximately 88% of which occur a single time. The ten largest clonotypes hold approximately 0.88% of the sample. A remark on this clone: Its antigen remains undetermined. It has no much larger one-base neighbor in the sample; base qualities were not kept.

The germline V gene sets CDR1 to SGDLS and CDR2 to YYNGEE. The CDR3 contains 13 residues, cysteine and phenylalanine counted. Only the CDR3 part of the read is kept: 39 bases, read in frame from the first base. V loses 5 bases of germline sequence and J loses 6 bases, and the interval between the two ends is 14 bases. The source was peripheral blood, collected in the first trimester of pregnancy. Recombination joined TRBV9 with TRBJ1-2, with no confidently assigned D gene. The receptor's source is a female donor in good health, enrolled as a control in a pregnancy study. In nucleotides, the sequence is TGTGCCAGCAGTGCGTGGTCCGAGGATGGCTACACCTTC. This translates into CASSAWSEDGYTF.